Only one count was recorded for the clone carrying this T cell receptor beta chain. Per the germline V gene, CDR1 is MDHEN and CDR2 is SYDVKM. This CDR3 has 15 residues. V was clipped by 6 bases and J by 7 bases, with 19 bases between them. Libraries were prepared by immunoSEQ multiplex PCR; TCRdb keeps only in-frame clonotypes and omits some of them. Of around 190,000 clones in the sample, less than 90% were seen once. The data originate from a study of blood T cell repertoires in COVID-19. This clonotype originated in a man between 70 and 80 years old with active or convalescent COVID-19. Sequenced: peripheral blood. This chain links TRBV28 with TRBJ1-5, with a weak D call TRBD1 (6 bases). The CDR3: CASRGGQGIIQPQHF. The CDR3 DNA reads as TGTGCCAGCAGGGGGGGGCAGGGTATAATCCAGCCCCAGCATTTT.